The clone carrying this T cell receptor beta chain occurred a few times. TCRdb re-derived calls from the RACE reads in MiXCR, one entry per CDR3 protein. The data show about 180,000 distinct CDR3 sequences, with roughly 30% seen just once and approximately 3% held by the top ten. Documented time point: pre-sensitization, week 0. Treatment noted: therapeutic diphenylcyclopropenone sensitization with weekly scalp DPC. This entry comes from a study of human T cells and chemical hapten exposure. This CDR3 region has 16 residues. V lost 1 base to trimming and J lost 0 bases; unmatched junction nucleotides: 8. The germline V gene encodes CDR1 DFQATT and CDR2 SNEGSKA (reference sequence).

This receptor was identified in a woman aged 30 to 39 with alopecia areata. Some clones in this sample may be carry-over from other donors' samples. This sequence joins TRBV20-1 and TRBJ1-2; the match to TRBD1 covers 7 bases. The starting material was whole blood, obtained in connection with sensitization to the hapten diphenylcyclopropenone (DPC). The CDR3 bases are TGCAGTGCTAGAGGCACAGGGGAGGCAGCTAACTATGGCTACACCTTC. Protein: CSARGTGEAANYGYTF.